Sequencing of this T cell receptor beta chain was carried out in a study of OX40 agonist ivuxolimab in advanced cancers. About the research overall: Patients treated during dose escalation were battling hepatocellular carcinoma, melanoma, renal cell or head and neck cancer.

The ends lost 7 bases at V and 4 bases at J; junction bases unmatched: 11. CDR3 length: 15 residues. Germline lookup yields CDR1 MNHEY and CDR2 SVGAGI. Assay: immunoSEQ multiplex PCR; the TCRdb copy retains only in-frame clones and omits some. This table has approximately 68,000 clones, roughly 84% appearing once. Material: CD4+ or CD8+ T cells sorted from blood, obtained in a trial of the OX40 agonist ivuxolimab. This TCR derives from an adult with an advanced solid tumor such as melanoma, head and neck, liver or kidney cancer. The V and J genes are TRBV6-5 and TRBJ2-7, with 9 bases matching TRBD1. The CDR3 loop reads CASNRGGQGGYEQYF. The CDR3 DNA sequence: TGTGCCAGCAACCGAGGGGGACAGGGAGGGTACGAGCAGTACTTC.